This T cell receptor (beta chain) derives from a study of T cells after yellow fever vaccination. Looked up from germline, CDR1 is MNHEY and CDR2 is SVGEGT. V lost 6 bases and J lost 3, with 18 bases in between. The CDR3 contains 15 residues. Each CDR3 protein is one row after TCRdb ran MiXCR on the 5' RACE reads. Found here are 550,000 to 750,000 distinct CDR3 sequences, approximately 12% of them singletons; the top ten hold more than 13%. The sample consisted of PBMCs, taken on the day of the yellow fever booster vaccination. This TCR was sampled from a young man who received the YFV17D yellow fever vaccine. The rearrangement links TRBV6-2 or TRBV6-3 to TRBJ2-7, with D perhaps matching TRBD1 (7 bases). The DNA for the CDR3 is TGTGCCAGCAGACAGGCAGGGGGAGGTCTCTACGAGCAGTACTTC. This sequence encodes CASRQAGGGLYEQYF.